The 26 T cell receptor beta chains given below trace back to one sample, sequenced in a study of beta chain features in type 1 diabetes. Study conclusions and caveats: Patients with Type 1 diabetes showed moderately but significantly shorter TCRB CDR3s in all four CD4+ subsets.

Sequenced material consisted of expressed TCRB transcripts (all of the isolated RNA was reverse transcribed). Generated by immunoSEQ multiplex PCR, the TCRdb table keeps only in-frame clones and is missing some. Among roughly 260,000 clones listed, approximately 10% were seen once. For these receptors, no antigen is known. The sample taken for sequencing was naive CD4+ T cells from blood. These receptor sequences come from a young man with type 1 diabetes.

The chain recombines TRBV11-1 with TRBJ2-1; TRBD1 aligns across 7 bases. Germline assignment: CDR1 SGHAT and CDR2 FQDESV (reference sequence). V lost 3 bases and J lost 8; bases outside the gene matches: 4. The CDR3 is 13 amino acids. CDR3 coding DNA: TGTGCCAGCAGCTTCGACAGGGACCATGAGCAGTTCTTC. Translated: CASSFDRDHEQFF.

This clone was seen only a few times. Written as DNA, the CDR3 is TGTGCCAGCAGTACGGACAGGAGAAAGACCGGGGAGCTGTTTTTT. It yields the protein CASSTDRRKTGELFF. The rearrangement uses TRBV2 and TRBJ2-2; 7 nucleotides agree with TRBD1. Germline V CDR1 and CDR2: SNHLY, FYNNEI. The CDR3 is made up of 15 amino acids. The V segment lost 5 bases and the J segment 5 bases; nucleotides outside the gene matches: 8.

This clone was observed a handful of times. The chain carries TRBV29-1 and TRBJ2-5; a weak D match, TRBD2 (5 bases). The J call may be incorrect, as the DNA end agrees better with TRBJ2-7. CDR3 length: 12 amino acids. Germline CDR1 and CDR2: SQVTM and ANQGSEA. This CDR3 is CSVAWTPYEQYF. CDR3 in DNA: TGCAGCGTTGCATGGACTCCCTACGAGCAGTACTTC.

This chain uses TRBV10-3 with TRBJ2-7, with 9 bases identical to TRBD1. With V trimmed by 4 bases and J by 7 bases, 8 bases remained unmatched. The CDR3 has 14 residues. CDR1 and CDR2 from the germline V gene are ENHRY and SYGVKD. Here the CDR3 reads CAISGGTGQAEQYF. The CDR3 DNA reads as TGTGCCATCAGTGGCGGGACAGGGCAAGCGGAGCAGTACTTC.

This clone was counted between two and nine times. The chain carries TRBV7-3 and TRBJ2-2, with 7 nucleotides matching TRBD1. The CDR3 runs 16 residues. Germline V gives CDR1 SGHTA, CDR2 FQGTGA. Unmatched junction bases numbered 14, after V lost 5 bases and J lost 8 bases. The CDR3 here is CASSKSDRALGGELFF. For the CDR3, the DNA is TGTGCCAGCAGCAAAAGCGACAGGGCCCTGGGGGGGGAGCTGTTTTTT.

This clone showed up just a few times. Other DNA sequences in the sample encode the same CDR3. The J gene is TRBJ2-3, the V gene TRBV2; tentative D call: TRBD1 (5 bases). The ends were cut back, 6 bases at V and 1 base at J, with 5 bases in the middle. This CDR3 is 12 amino acids long. Germline CDR1 reads SNHLY; CDR2 reads FYNNEI. The CDR3 here is CASRGGTDTQYF. In nucleotides, the CDR3 is TGTGCCAGCAGAGGGGGCACAGATACGCAGTATTTT.

This chain connects TRBV5-1 to TRBJ2-1; D perhaps matches TRBD1 (6 bases). Germline CDR1 and CDR2: SGHRS and YFSETQ. The CDR3 totals 16 residues. The ends were cut back, 4 bases at V and 4 bases at J, with 18 bases in the middle. The CDR3 nucleotides read TGCGCCAGCAGCCAACGGTCGGGACAAGGGTACAATGAGCAGTTCTTC. Protein sequence: CASSQRSGQGYNEQFF.

This clone was detected only a few times. The chain combines TRBV2 with TRBJ1-1, with D perhaps matching TRBD1 (6 bases). The CDR3 sequence is 14 residues long. V was pared by 6 bases and J by 10 bases, with 21 bases between. Germline V gene data show CDR1 as SNHLY and CDR2 as FYNNEI. CDR3 bases: TGTGCCAGCAGAAATGGACAGCTGGGCCCTCGAGCTTTCTTT. Its translation: CASRNGQLGPRAFF.

V is TRBV7-8 and J is TRBJ1-5; D call uncertain. CDR3 length: 13 residues. V was shortened by 6 bases and J by 2 bases, with 8 bases between the two germline ends. Germline assignment: CDR1 SGHVS and CDR2 FQNEAQ. CDR3 loop: CASRQEGNQPQHF. DNA for the CDR3: TGTGCCAGCAGACAAGAGGGCAATCAGCCCCAGCATTTT.

V gene TRBV18 combines with J gene TRBJ1-2; D remains unclear. This CDR3 contains 15 residues. V was pared by 2 bases and J by 1 base, with 11 bases between. CDR1 KGHSH and CDR2 LQKENI come from the germline V gene. This chain's CDR3 is CASSPSQGSNYGYTF. CDR3 bases: TGTGCCAGCTCACCAAGTCAAGGGAGTAACTATGGCTACACCTTC.

This clone was seen a few times. This specimen includes other DNA sequences encoding the same CDR3. The chain carries TRBV4-1 and TRBJ1-2; D is unresolved. V lost 1 base, J lost 1 base, and 7 bases lay in between. This CDR3 is built from 14 residues. Germline V lookup: CDR1 MGHRA, CDR2 YSYEKL. As DNA, the CDR3 is TGCGCCAGCAGCCAAGTGGGAGATAACTATGGCTACACCTTC. Protein sequence: CASSQVGDNYGYTF.

In DNA, the CDR3 is TGTGCCAGCAGCCGACTAGGAGGTGGGCGCGGGGGGCCCTTAACCAACACTGAAGCTTTCTTT. It is translated as CASSRLGGGRGGPLTNTEAFF. The chain carries TRBV4-2 and TRBJ1-1, with a tentative D call TRBD1 (6 bases). Germline V gene sequence: CDR1 LGHNA, CDR2 YNFKEQ. The V and J ends lost 4 bases and 2 bases respectively, with 32 bases between them. The CDR3 extends over 21 amino acids.

This clone was counted a few times. Other DNA sequences from this sample encode an identical CDR3 as well. The chain is built from TRBV5-1 and TRBJ2-2; 8 positions match TRBD1. With 4 bases clipped from V and 1 base from J, the junction kept 6 bases outside the gene matches. The CDR3 has 16 amino acids. Per germline, CDR1 SGHRS and CDR2 YFSETQ. CDR3 sequence: CASSRTGTGNTGELFF. As DNA, the CDR3 is TGCGCCAGCAGCCGAACCGGGACAGGGAACACCGGGGAGCTGTTTTTT.

The rearrangement links TRBV29-1 to TRBJ1-5, with D possibly matching TRBD1 (6 bases). Germline CDR1 reads SQVTM; CDR2 reads ANQGSEA. V gave up 3 bases and J gave up 4 bases, with 10 bases separating them. This CDR3 is built from 13 residues. The CDR3 coding sequence is TGCAGCGTTGAGACAGGAGCAAATCAGCCCCAGCATTTT. As protein: CSVETGANQPQHF.

J is TRBJ2-7 and V is TRBV28; TRBD1 might be the D (6 bases). This CDR3 has 13 amino acids. Trimming left V 6 bases short and J 3 bases short, with 12 bases between. Germline CDR1 MDHEN, CDR2 SYDVKM. CDR3 DNA: TGTGCCAGCAGAACAGGGTTCCACTACGAGCAGTACTTC. This translates into CASRTGFHYEQYF.

This rearrangement joins TRBV28 to TRBJ2-7; TRBD1 matches 10 bases. The germline CDR1 and CDR2 sequences are MDHEN and SYDVKM. Trimming took 6 bases from V and 5 from J; bases not matched to a gene: 10. The CDR3 runs 15 residues. CDR3 DNA: TGTGCCAGCAGCCGTCCGGGACAGGGGACCCACGAGCAGTACTTC. Protein product: CASSRPGQGTHEQYF.

The CDR3 loop reads CASSLDAGGNTIYF. The CDR3 nucleotides read TGCGCCAGCAGCTTGGACGCGGGTGGAAACACCATATATTTT. J is TRBJ1-3 and V is TRBV5-1, with D unresolved. CDR1 and CDR2 from the germline V gene are SGHRS and YFSETQ. The V gene lost 0 bases and the J gene lost 3 bases, with 7 bases spanning the gap. The CDR3 covers 14 residues. Using reference TRBV5-1 and TRBJ1-3 for the parts outside the CDR3, the full variable domain is KAGVTQTPRYLIKTRGQQVTLSCSPISGHRSVSWYQQTPGQGLQFLFEYFSETQRNKGNFPGRFSGRQFSNSRSEMNVSTLELGDSALYLCASSLDAGGNTIYFGEGSWLTVV.

This clone has a handful of counts. The V gene is TRBV7-3, the J gene TRBJ2-7; TRBD1 matches at 12 bases. Germline trimming cut 5 bases from V and 9 bases from J; bases unmatched to any gene: 14. This CDR3 has 16 residues. The V gene's germline CDR1 is SGHTA and CDR2 FQGTGA. The CDR3 is CASSPRGPGQGAVQYF. CDR3 coding DNA: TGTGCCAGCAGCCCACGAGGCCCGGGACAGGGGGCCGTGCAGTACTTC.

As to this clone: Other DNA sequences in this specimen translate into the identical CDR3. The CDR3: CASSQGDTQYF. The CDR3 nucleotides read TGTGCCAGTAGTCAGGGAGATACGCAGTATTTT. V gene TRBV19 combines with J gene TRBJ2-3, with TRBD1 as a possible D gene (5 bases). V was shortened by 5 bases and J by 5 bases, with 5 bases between the two germline ends. Per germline, CDR1 LNHDA and CDR2 SQIVND (reference sequence). The CDR3 is 11 amino acids.

This chain joins TRBV5-1 and TRBJ2-7; D may be TRBD1 (5 bases). Looked up from germline, CDR1 is SGHRS and CDR2 is YFSETQ. The V end was cut by 4 bases, the J end by 7 bases, with 15 bases between. This CDR3 is built from 13 residues. CDR3 sequence (DNA): TGCGCCAGCAGCGGAACCCCAGGGTGGGAGCAGTACTTC. Encoded protein: CASSGTPGWEQYF.

The rearrangement joins TRBV18 to TRBJ2-3; 12 bases match TRBD2. V lost 3 bases and J lost 9; bases outside the gene matches: 10. CDR3 length equals 16 residues. Germline CDR1 is KGHSH and CDR2 is LQKENI. The CDR3 loop reads CASSPLLAGGQLTQYF. The CDR3, as DNA: TGTGCCAGCTCACCGCTACTAGCGGGGGGCCAGTTGACGCAGTATTTT.

This chain connects TRBV7-2 to TRBJ1-1, with D possibly being TRBD1 (6 bases). The germline V gene encodes CDR1 SGHTA and CDR2 FQGNSA. CDR3 length: 15 amino acids. V lost 0 bases and J 6 bases, leaving 14 bases between the germline ends. The CDR3 bases are TGTGCCAGCAGCTTAGCGCCAGGGGCCCTCGCTGAAGCTTTCTTT. This encodes CASSLAPGALAEAFF.

There are a few counts of this clone. The V and J genes are TRBV27 and TRBJ1-4; 7 bases fit TRBD1. The germline CDR1 and CDR2 sequences are MNHEY and SMNVEV (reference sequence). This CDR3 comprises 16 residues. The V segment lost 0 bases and the J segment 4 bases; nucleotides outside the gene matches: 5. The CDR3 nucleotides are TGTGCCAGCAGTTTATCGGGACAGCCATATAATGAAAAACTGTTTTTT. This translates into CASSLSGQPYNEKLFF.

The chain joins TRBV5-4 to TRBJ2-5, with D perhaps matching TRBD1 (5 bases). The CDR3 is made up of 13 amino acids. Germline V gives CDR1 SGHNT, CDR2 YYREEE (reference sequence). Trimming removed 1 base from V and 3 bases from J, with 7 bases in between. In DNA form, the CDR3 reads TGTGCCAGCAGCTTGCCAGGGAAAGAGACCCAGTACTTC. Encoded protein: CASSLPGKETQYF.

The chain uses TRBV5-1 and TRBJ2-7; weak D call: TRBD2 (5 bases). Trimming removed 4 bases at V and 0 bases at J, with 17 bases between. The V gene's germline CDR1 is SGHRS and CDR2 YFSETQ. The CDR3 has 16 amino acids. The DNA for the CDR3 is TGCGCCAGCAGCCTGGGCGCTGACGGGATCTCCTACGAGCAGTACTTC. This sequence encodes CASSLGADGISYEQYF. The full variable domain, with the rest looked up from reference TRBV5-1 and TRBJ2-7, is KAGVTQTPRYLIKTRGQQVTLSCSPISGHRSVSWYQQTPGQGLQFLFEYFSETQRNKGNFPGRFSGRQFSNSRSEMNVSTLELGDSALYLCASSLGADGISYEQYFGPGTRLTVT.

This clone was picked up a small number of times. The genes are TRBV4-2 and TRBJ1-5; no definite D call. The germline V and J ends were trimmed by 0 bases and 6 bases, with 15 bases remaining between them. The germline gives CDR1 LGHNA, CDR2 YNFKEQ. The CDR3 runs to 16 residues. The CDR3 bases are TGTGCCAGCAGCCAAGATGCCGGGAATCTAGGTCAGCCCCAGCATTTT. The encoded protein is CASSQDAGNLGQPQHF.